This T cell receptor beta chain was recovered during a study of blood T cell repertoires in COVID-19. Study in general: Donors in the United States, Italy and Spain gave samples during acute or convalescent COVID-19. PBMCs, B-cell-depleted T cells, or T cells provided the cDNA or gDNA that made up the material.

Sequencing used immunoSEQ multiplex PCR; TCRdb keeps in-frame clones, though not all of them. Of roughly 250,000 clones in the sample, about nine tenths were seen once. The germline V gene has CDR1 LNHDA and CDR2 SQIVND (reference sequence). The CDR3 is made up of 15 amino acids. Trimming took 3 bases from V and 3 from J; bases not matched to a gene: 4. All enrollees were about 18 to 100 years old and from roughly 26 US areas. Researchers sorted participants into cohorts using their self-reported clinical history. The V and J genes are TRBV19 and TRBJ1-5; 8 bases are a match to TRBD1. The clonotype comes from a woman aged 25 to 45 with acute COVID-19. The specimen sequenced was PBMCs or T cells enriched from blood (not recorded which). The CDR3, as DNA: TGTGCCAGTAGTATGGACAGGGACCTCAATCAGCCCCAGCATTTT. It specifies CASSMDRDLNQPQHF.